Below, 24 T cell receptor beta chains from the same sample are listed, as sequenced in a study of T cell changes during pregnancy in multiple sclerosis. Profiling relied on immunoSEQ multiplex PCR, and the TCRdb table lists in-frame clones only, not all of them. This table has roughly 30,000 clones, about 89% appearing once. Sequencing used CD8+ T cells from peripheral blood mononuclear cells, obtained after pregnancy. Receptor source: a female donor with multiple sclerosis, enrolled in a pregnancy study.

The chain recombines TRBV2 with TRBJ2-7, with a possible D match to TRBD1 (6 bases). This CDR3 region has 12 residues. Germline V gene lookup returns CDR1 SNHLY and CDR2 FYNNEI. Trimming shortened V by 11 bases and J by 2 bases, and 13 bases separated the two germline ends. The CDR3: CAPRDITYEQYF. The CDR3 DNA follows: TGTGCCCCCCGGGACATCACCTACGAGCAGTACTTC.

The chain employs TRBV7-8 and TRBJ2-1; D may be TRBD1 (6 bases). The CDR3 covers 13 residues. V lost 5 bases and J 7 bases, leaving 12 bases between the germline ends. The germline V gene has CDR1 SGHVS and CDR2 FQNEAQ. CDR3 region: CASSQPGQNEQFF. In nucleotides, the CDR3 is TGTGCCAGCAGCCAGCCCGGACAGAATGAGCAGTTCTTC. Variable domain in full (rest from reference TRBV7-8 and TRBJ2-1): GAGVSQSPRYKVAKRGQDVALRCDPISGHVSLFWYQQALGQGPEFLTYFQNEAQLDKSGLPSDRFFAERPEGSVSTLKIQRTQQEDSAVYLCASSQPGQNEQFFGPGTRLTVL.

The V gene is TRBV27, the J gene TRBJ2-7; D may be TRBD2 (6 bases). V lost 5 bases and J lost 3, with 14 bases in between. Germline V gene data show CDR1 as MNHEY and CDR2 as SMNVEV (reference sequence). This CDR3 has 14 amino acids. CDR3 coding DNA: TGTGCCAGCAGTATGAGCGGGCCAAACTACGAGCAGTACTTC. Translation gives CASSMSGPNYEQYF.

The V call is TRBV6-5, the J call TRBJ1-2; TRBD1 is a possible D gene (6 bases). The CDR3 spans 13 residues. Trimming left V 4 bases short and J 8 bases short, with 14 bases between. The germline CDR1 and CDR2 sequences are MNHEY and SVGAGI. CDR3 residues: CASSSTGIRGYTF. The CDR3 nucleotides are TGTGCCAGCAGTTCAACAGGGATAAGAGGCTACACCTTC.

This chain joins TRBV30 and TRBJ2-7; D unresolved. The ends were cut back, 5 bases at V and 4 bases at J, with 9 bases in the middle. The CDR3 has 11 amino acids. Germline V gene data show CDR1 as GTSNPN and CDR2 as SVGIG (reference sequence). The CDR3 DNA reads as TGTGCCTGGGAACAGTCATACGAGCAGTACTTC. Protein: CAWEQSYEQYF.

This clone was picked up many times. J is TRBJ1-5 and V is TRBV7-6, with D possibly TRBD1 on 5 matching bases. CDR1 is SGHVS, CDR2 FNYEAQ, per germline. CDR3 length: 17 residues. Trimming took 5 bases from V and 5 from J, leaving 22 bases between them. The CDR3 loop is CASSLLPGREQDQPQHF. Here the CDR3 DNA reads TGTGCCAGCAGCCTCCTCCCCGGGAGGGAACAGGATCAGCCCCAGCATTTT.

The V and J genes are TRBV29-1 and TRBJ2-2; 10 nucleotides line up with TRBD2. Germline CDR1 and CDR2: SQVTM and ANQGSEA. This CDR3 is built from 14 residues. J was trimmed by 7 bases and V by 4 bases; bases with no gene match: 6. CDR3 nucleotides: TGCAGCGTTGTAGTAGCGGGAGGTGGCGGGGAGCTGTTTTTT. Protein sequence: CSVVVAGGGGELFF.

CDR3 nucleotides: TGTGCCAGCAGCCTCGTCTGGACAGGGGGTTACAATGAGCAGTTCTTC. Its translation is CASSLVWTGGYNEQFF. The chain joins TRBV4-2 to TRBJ2-1; 10 nucleotides match TRBD1. CDR3 length: 16 amino acids. The germline CDR1 and CDR2 sequences are LGHNA and YNFKEQ. With 4 bases clipped from V and 4 bases from J, the junction kept 7 bases outside the gene matches.

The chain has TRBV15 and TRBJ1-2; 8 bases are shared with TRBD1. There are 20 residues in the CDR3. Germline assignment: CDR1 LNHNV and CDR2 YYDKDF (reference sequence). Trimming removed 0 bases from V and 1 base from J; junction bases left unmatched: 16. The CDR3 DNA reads TGTGCCACCAGCAGAGACTCGATTGGACAGGGCTTCGATAATAACTATGGCTACACCTTC. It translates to CATSRDSIGQGFDNNYGYTF. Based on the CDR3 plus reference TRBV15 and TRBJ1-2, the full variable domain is DAMVIQNPRYQVTQFGKPVTLSCSQTLNHNVMYWYQQKSSQAPKLLFHYYDKDFNNEADTPDNFQSRRPNTSFCFLDIRSPGLGDTAMYLCATSRDSIGQGFDNNYGYTFGSGTRLTVV.

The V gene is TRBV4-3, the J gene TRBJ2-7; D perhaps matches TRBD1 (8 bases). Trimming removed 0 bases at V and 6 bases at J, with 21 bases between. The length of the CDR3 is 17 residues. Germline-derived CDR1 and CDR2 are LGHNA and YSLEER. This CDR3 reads CASSQERGGQEKFEQYF. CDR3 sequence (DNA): TGCGCCAGCAGCCAAGAGAGGGGGGGACAGGAAAAGTTCGAGCAGTACTTC.

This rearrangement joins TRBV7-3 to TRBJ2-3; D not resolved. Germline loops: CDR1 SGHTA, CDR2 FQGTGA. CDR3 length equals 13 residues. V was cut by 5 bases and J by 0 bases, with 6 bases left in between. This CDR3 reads CASSPPSTDTQYF. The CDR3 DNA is TGTGCCAGCAGCCCCCCTAGCACAGATACGCAGTATTTT.

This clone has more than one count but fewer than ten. CDR3 DNA: TGTGCCAGCAGCCAGGGTTTGAGCACTGAAGCTTTCTTT. It yields the protein CASSQGLSTEAFF. The J gene is TRBJ1-1, the V gene TRBV6-4; TRBD1 is a possible D gene (5 bases). This CDR3 spans 13 amino acids. Germline V gene lookup returns CDR1 MRHNA and CDR2 SNTAGT. V was clipped by 6 bases and J by 4 bases, with 12 bases between them.

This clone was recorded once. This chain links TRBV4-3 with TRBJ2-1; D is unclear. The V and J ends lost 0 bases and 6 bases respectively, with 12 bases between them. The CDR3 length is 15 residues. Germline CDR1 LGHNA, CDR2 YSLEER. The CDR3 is CASSQESVRGNEQFF. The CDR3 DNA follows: TGCGCCAGCAGCCAAGAATCAGTCAGAGGCAATGAGCAGTTCTTC.

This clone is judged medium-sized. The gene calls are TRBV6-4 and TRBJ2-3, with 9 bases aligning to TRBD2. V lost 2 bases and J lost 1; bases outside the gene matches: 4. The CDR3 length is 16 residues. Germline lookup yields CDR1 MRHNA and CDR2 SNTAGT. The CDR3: CASSDAGGRGTDTQYF. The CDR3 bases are TGTGCCAGCAGTGACGCGGGCGGGAGGGGCACAGATACGCAGTATTTT.

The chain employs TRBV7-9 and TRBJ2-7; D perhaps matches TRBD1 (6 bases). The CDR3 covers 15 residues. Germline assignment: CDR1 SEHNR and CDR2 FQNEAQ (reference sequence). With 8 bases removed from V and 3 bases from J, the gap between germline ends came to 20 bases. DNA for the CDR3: TGTGCCAGCGTTCAGATGGGGGACACCGACTACGAGCAGTACTTC. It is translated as CASVQMGDTDYEQYF.

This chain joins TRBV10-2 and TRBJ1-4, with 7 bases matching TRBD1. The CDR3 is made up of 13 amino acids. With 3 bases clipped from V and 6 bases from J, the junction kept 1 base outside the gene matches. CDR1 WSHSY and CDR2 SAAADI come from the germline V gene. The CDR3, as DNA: TGCGCCAGCAGTGACGGGACAGATGAAAAACTGTTTTTT. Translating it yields CASSDGTDEKLFF.

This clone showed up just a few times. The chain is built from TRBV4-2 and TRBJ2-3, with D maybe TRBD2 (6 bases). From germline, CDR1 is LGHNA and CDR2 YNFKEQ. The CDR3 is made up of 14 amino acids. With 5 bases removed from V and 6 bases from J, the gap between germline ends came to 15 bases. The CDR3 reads CASSTAGGEDTQYF. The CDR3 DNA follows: TGTGCCAGCAGCACAGCAGGCGGGGAGGATACGCAGTATTTT.

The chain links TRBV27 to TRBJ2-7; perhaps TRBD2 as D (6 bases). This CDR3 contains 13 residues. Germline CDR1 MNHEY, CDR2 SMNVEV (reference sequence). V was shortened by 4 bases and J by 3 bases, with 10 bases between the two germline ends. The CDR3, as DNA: TGTGCCAGCAGTTACGGAGGGATCTACGAGCAGTACTTC. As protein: CASSYGGIYEQYF.

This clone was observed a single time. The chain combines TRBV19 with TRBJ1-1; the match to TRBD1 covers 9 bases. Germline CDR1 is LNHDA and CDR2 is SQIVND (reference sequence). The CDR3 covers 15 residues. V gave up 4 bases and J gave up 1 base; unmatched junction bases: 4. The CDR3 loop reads CASSSRTGANTEAFF. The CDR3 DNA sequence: TGTGCCAGTAGTAGCCGGACAGGGGCGAACACTGAAGCTTTCTTT.

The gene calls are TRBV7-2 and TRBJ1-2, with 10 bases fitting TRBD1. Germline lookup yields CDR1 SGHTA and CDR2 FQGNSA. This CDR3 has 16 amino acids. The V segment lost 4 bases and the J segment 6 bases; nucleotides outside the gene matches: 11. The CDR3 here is CASSSKGQGIGNGYTF. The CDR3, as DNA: TGTGCCAGCAGCTCAAAGGGACAGGGGATTGGGAATGGCTACACCTTC.

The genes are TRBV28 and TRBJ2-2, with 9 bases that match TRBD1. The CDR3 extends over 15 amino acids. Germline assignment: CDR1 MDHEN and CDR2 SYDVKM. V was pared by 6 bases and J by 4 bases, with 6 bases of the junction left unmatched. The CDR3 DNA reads TGTGCCAGCAGAGGGGACAGGGCGGGCACCGGGGAGCTGTTTTTT. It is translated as CASRGDRAGTGELFF.

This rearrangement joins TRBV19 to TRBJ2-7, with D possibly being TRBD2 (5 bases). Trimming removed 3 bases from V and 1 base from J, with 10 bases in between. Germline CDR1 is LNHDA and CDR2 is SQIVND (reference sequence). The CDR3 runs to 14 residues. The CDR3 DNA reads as TGTGCCAGTAGTATTGGCAGCGGATCCTACGAGCAGTACTTC. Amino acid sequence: CASSIGSGSYEQYF.

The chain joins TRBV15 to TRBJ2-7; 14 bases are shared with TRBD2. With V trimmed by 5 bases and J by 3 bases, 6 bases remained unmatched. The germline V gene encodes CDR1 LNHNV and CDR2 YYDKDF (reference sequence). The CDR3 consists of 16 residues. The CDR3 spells CATSLGGTSGGYEQYF. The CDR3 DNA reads TGTGCCACCAGCTTGGGTGGGACTAGCGGGGGCTACGAGCAGTACTTC.

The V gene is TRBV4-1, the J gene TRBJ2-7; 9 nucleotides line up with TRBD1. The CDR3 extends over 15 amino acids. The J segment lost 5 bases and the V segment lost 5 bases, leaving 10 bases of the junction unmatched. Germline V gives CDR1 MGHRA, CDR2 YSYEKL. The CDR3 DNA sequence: TGCGCCAGCAGCGCAACCGGGACAGGGCTGAACGAGCAGTACTTC. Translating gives CASSATGTGLNEQYF.